This TCR beta chain originates from a study of cytomegalovirus exposure and HLA in healthy donors. The PCR made use of 60 Vbeta and 13 Jbeta primers. Original handling: Counted up in a later analysis, unique TCR beta chains came to 65 million to 80 million, with around 11 million shared. Profiled with immunoSEQ multiplex PCR; TCRdb holds only in-frame clones, not every one. The V and J calls and clone size were taken over from that table, and D and trimming were inferred from the DNA. The sample carries more than 100,000 clones, around 60% recorded once. Study observations and caveats: There were some V segments, including TRBV6-2 and TRBV6-3, excluded as indistinguishable. Most observed TCR sequences were rare, whereas some public TCRs were detected in many donors. For presence/absence analyses, sequencing depth was assumed to be roughly uniform across donors.

In regard to this clone: Antigen specificity is unknown.

Trimming removed 4 bases from V and 1 base from J, with 9 bases in between. Germline CDR1 is SGHNT and CDR2 is YYREEE (reference sequence). This CDR3 has 14 amino acids. Sequencing was performed on PBMCs. This TCR was sampled from a man aged 35 to 55 in good health and CMV-seropositive. The V gene is TRBV5-4, the J gene TRBJ1-5, with D hard to call. The CDR3 DNA reads TGTGCCAGCAGCCCAAGAGGGAGCAATCAGCCCCAGCATTTT. As protein: CASSPRGSNQPQHF.